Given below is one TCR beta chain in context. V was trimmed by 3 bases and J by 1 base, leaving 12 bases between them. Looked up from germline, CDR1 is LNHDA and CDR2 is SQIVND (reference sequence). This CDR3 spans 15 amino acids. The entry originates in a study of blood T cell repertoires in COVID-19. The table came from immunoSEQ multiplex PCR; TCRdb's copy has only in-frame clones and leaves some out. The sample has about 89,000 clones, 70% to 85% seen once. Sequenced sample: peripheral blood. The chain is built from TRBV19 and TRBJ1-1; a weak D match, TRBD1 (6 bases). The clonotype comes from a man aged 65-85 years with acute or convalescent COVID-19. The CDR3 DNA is TGTGCCAGTAGTATGACAGGACAGCAGAACACTGAAGCTTTCTTT. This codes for CASSMTGQQNTEAFF.